Listed here is a single T cell receptor (beta chain). Its antigen is still unknown. Sequencing used immunoSEQ multiplex PCR; TCRdb keeps in-frame clones, though not all of them. The profile shows approximately 17,000 clones, around 90% of them singletons. Time point meaning: newly diagnosed, previously untreated cHL patient sample. Comparison samples consisted of PBMCs from newly diagnosed, untreated classical Hodgkin lymphoma. The source of the sample is a study of PD-1 blockade in classical Hodgkin lymphoma. Study results and caveats: Repertoires differed for reasons still undefined, possibly disease activity or prior therapy. Before treatment, TCR diversity in newly diagnosed patients was reportedly lower than in healthy donors.

Germline values: CDR1 LNHDA, CDR2 SQIVND (reference sequence). The CDR3 extends over 13 amino acids. The ends were cut back, 5 bases at V and 0 bases at J, with 5 bases in the middle. The chain couples TRBV19 to TRBJ1-5; D is unclear. The receptor's source is a human donor with classical Hodgkin lymphoma. Sequenced input: peripheral blood mononuclear cells (PBMCs). The CDR3 loop reads CASSQYSNQPQHF. DNA of the CDR3: TGTGCCAGTAGTCAGTATAGCAATCAGCCCCAGCATTTT.